This TCR beta chain comes out of a study of sequential checkpoint blockade in melanoma. The sample's treatment: randomized to nivolumab then ipilimumab (arm A) or the reverse (arm B). As to this clone: No antigen is known for it.

Study results and limitations: Clinical benefit was about 30 times likelier when tumor T-cell fraction and clonality increased.

Assay used: immunoSEQ multiplex PCR; TCRdb lists only in-frame clones, some missing. The sample yields approximately 37,000 clones, about 30% seen once. Sequencing used tumor tissue (inferred from file names), obtained from a patient given nivolumab and ipilimumab in sequence. This receptor was obtained from a human donor with melanoma.

CDR3 in amino acids: CSVDTRGGETQYF. The CDR3 DNA follows: TGCAGCGTTGACACCAGGGGGGGAGAGACCCAGTACTTC. The chain joins TRBV29-1 to TRBJ2-5; the D gene could be TRBD1 or TRBD2 (7 bases each). The germline CDR1 and CDR2 sequences are SQVTM and ANQGSEA. The CDR3 extends over 13 amino acids. Trimming took off 3 bases at V and 4 bases at J, with 12 bases between the two ends.